This T cell receptor beta chain was sequenced for a study of T cells in Graves' hyperthyroidism and ophthalmopathy. There were TCR beta CDR3 regions amplified from RNA transcripts. HTBI primers were the set used in a first-round RT-PCR of the TCR CDR3. TCRdb independently ran MiXCR on the multiplex PCR reads; one entry per CDR3 protein. Here the sample spans fewer than 650,000 distinct CDR3 sequences, 14% being singletons. V lost 2 bases to trimming and J lost 8 bases, with 16 bases between them. Germline V gene sequence: CDR1 SGHDN, CDR2 FVKESK. The CDR3 has 15 amino acids. This clonotype has a count of ten or more. Individuals with ophthalmopathy presented a Clinical Activity Score of at least 3, a NOSPECS grade of at least 4 and a duration under 3 months.

The source is a woman aged 18-30 years with Graves' ophthalmopathy. Sequencing used blood. The rearrangement joins TRBV14 to TRBJ2-1, with no clear D. The CDR3: CASSQPTVYPYEQFF. The CDR3 DNA is TGTGCCAGCAGCCAACCCACGGTCTACCCCTATGAGCAGTTCTTC.